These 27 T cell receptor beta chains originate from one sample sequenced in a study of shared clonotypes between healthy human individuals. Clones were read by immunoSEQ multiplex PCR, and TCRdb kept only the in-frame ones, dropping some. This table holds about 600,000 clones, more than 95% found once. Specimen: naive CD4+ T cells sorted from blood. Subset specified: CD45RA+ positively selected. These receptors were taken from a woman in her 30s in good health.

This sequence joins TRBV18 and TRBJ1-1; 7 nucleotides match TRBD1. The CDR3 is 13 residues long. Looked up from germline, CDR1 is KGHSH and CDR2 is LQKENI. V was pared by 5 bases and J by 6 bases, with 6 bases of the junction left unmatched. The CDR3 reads CASSFEGASEAFF. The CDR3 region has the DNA TGTGCCAGCTCATTCGAGGGGGCCTCTGAAGCTTTCTTT.

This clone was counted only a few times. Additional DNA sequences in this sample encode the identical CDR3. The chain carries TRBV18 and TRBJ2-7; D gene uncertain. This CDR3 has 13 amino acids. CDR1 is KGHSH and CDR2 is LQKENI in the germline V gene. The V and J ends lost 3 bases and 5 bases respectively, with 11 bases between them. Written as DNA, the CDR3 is TGTGCCAGCTCACCGCGCGCCGGGCACGAGCAGTACTTC. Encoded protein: CASSPRAGHEQYF.

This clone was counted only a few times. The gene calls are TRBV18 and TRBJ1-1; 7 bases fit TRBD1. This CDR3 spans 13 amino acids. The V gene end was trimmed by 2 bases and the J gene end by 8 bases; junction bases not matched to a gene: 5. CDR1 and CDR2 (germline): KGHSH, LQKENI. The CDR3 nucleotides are TGTGCCAGCTCACCAGGGAACAGGGGAGAAGCTTTCTTT. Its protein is CASSPGNRGEAFF.

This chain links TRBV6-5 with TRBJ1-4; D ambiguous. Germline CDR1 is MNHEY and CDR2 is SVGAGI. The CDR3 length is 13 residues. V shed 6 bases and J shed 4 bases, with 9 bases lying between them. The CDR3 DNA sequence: TGTGCCAGCAGGGTCACCGGTAATGAAAAACTGTTTTTT. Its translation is CASRVTGNEKLFF.

CDR3 region: CACRMNTEAFF. DNA of the CDR3: TGTGCCTGCCGAATGAACACTGAAGCTTTCTTT. J is TRBJ1-1 and V is TRBV30; D is unresolved. The germline CDR1 and CDR2 sequences are GTSNPN and SVGIG (reference sequence). The CDR3 contains 11 residues. The V gene lost 6 bases and the J gene lost 0 bases, with 5 bases spanning the gap.

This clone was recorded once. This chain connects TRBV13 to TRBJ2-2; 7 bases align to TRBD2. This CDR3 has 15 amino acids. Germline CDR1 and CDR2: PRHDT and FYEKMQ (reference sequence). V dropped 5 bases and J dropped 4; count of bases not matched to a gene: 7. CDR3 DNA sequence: TGTGCCAGCAGCCCCAGGACTAGGGGCACCGGGGAGCTGTTTTTT. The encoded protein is CASSPRTRGTGELFF.

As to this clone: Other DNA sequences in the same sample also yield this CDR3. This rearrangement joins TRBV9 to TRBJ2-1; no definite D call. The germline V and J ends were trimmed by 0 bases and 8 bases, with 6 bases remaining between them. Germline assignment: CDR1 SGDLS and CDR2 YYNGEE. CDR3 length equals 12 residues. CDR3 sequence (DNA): TGTGCCAGCAGCGTAGGAGTAGATGAGCAGTTCTTC. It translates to CASSVGVDEQFF.

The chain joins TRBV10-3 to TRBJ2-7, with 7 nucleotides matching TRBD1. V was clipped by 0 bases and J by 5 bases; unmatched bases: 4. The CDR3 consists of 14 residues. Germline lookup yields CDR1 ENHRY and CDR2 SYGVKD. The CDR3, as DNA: TGTGCCATCAGTGAGTCGACAGGGCAAAACGAGCAGTACTTC. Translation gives CAISESTGQNEQYF.

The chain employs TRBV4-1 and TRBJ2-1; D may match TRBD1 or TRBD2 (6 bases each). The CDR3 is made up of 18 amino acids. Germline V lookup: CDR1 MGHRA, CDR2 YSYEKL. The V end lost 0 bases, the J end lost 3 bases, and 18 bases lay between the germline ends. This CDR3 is CASSQEGGPHWIYNEQFF. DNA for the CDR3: TGCGCCAGCAGCCAAGAGGGGGGCCCACACTGGATCTACAATGAGCAGTTCTTC.

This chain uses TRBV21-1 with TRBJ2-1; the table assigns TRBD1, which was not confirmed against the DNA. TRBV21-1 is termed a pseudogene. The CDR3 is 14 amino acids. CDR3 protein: CASDNRGTYNEQFF. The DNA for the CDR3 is TGTGCCAGCGATAACAGGGGAACCTACAATGAGCAGTTCTTC.

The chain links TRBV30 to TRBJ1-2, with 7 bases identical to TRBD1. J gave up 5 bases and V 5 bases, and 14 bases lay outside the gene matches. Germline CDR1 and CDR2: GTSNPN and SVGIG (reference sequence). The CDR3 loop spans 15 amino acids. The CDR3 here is CAWGSGGSKSYGYTF. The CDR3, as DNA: TGTGCCTGGGGGTCAGGGGGATCAAAGTCATATGGCTACACCTTC.

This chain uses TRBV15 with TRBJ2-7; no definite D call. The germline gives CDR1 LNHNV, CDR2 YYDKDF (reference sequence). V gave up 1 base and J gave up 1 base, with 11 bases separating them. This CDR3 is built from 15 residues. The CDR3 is CATSRVSGISYEQYF. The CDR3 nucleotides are TGTGCCACCAGCAGAGTAAGTGGAATTTCCTACGAGCAGTACTTC.

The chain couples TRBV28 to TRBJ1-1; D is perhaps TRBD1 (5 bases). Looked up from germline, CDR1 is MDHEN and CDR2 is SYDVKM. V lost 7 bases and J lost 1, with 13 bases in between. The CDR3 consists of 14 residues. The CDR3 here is CASTGPGGNTEAFF. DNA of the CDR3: TGTGCCAGCACGGGGCCCGGCGGGAACACTGAAGCTTTCTTT.

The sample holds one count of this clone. The CDR3 nucleotides are TGTGCCAGCTCACCGCGACAGGGATCGGCGTGGACTGAAGCTTTCTTT. This sequence encodes CASSPRQGSAWTEAFF. The V call is TRBV18, the J call TRBJ1-1, with 7 bases fitting TRBD1. Germline V gene data show CDR1 as KGHSH and CDR2 as LQKENI. The trim removed 3 bases at V and 5 bases at J, leaving 12 bases unmatched. There are 16 residues in the CDR3. The full variable domain, rest sourced from reference TRBV18 and TRBJ1-1, is NAGVMQNPRHLVRRRGQEARLRCSPMKGHSHVYWYRQLPEEGLKFMVYLQKENIIDESGMPKERFSAEFPKEGPSILRIQQVVRGDSAAYFCASSPRQGSAWTEAFFGQGTRLTVV.

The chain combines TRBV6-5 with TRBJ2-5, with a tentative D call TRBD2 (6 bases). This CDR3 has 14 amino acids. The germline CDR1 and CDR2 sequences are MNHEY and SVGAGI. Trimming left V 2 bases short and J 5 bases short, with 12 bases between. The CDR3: CASSYESGLETQYF. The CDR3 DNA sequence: TGTGCCAGCAGTTACGAAAGCGGGTTGGAGACCCAGTACTTC.

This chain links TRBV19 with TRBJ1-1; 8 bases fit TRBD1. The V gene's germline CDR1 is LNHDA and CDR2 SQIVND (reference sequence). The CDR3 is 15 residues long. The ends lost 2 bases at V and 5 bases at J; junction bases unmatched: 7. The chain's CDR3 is CASSIWDRPTTEAFF. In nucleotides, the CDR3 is TGTGCCAGTAGTATATGGGACAGGCCCACTACTGAAGCTTTCTTT.

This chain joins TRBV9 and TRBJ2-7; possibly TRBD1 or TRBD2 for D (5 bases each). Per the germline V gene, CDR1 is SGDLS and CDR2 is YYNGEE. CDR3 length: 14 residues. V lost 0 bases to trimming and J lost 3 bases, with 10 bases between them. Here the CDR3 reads CASSVGRGDYEQYF. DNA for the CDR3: TGTGCCAGCAGCGTAGGTAGAGGGGACTACGAGCAGTACTTC.

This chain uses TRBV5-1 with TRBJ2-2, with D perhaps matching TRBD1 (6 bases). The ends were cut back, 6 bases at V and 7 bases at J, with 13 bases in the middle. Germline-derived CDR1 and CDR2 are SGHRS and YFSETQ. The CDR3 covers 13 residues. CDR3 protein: CASNPGADGELFF. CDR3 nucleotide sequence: TGCGCCAGCAATCCAGGGGCTGACGGGGAGCTGTTTTTT.

As DNA, the CDR3 is TGTGCCAGTAGGTCCCTCTCTGGAAACACCATATATTTT. This encodes CASRSLSGNTIYF. The rearrangement links TRBV19 to TRBJ1-3; no definite D call. The ends were cut back, 6 bases at V and 0 bases at J, with 6 bases in the middle. CDR3 length: 13 residues. Germline V gene lookup returns CDR1 LNHDA and CDR2 SQIVND (reference sequence).

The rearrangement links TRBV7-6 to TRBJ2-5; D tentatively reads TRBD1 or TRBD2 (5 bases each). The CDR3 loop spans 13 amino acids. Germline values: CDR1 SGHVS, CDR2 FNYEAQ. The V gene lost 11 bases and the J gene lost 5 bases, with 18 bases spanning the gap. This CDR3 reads CASGRRPRETQYF. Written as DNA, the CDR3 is TGTGCCTCGGGGCGGCGCCCGAGGGAGACCCAGTACTTC.

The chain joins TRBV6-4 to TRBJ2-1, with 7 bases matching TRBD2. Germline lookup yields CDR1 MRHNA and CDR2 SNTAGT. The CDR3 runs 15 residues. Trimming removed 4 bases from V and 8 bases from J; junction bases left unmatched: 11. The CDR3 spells CASSVAVGTNYEQFF. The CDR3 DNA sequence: TGTGCCAGCAGTGTAGCGGTTGGGACTAACTATGAGCAGTTCTTC.

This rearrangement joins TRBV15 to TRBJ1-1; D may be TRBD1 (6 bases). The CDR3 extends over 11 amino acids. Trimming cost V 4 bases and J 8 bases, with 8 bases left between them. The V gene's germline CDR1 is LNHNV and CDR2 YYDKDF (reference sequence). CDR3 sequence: CATSKDREAFF. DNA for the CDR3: TGTGCCACCAGCAAAGACAGGGAAGCTTTCTTT.

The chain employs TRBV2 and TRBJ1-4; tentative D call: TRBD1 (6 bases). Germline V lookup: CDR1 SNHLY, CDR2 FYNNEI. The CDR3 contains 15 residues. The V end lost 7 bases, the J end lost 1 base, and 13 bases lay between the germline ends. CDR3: CASKPGDLTNEKLFF. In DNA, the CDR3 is TGTGCCAGCAAGCCAGGGGATCTAACTAATGAAAAACTGTTTTTT.

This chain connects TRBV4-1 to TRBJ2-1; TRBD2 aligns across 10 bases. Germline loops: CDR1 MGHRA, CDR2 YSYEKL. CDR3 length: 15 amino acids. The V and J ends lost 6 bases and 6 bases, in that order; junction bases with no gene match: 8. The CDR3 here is CASSPLAGAGNEQFF. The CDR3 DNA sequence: TGCGCCAGCAGTCCTCTAGCGGGAGCGGGCAATGAGCAGTTCTTC.

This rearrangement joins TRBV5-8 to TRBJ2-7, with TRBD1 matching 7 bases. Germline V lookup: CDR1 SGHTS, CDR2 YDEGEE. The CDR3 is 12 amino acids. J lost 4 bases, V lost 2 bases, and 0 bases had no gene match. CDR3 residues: CASSLQGYEQYF. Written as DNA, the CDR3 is TGTGCCAGCAGCTTACAGGGGTACGAGCAGTACTTC.

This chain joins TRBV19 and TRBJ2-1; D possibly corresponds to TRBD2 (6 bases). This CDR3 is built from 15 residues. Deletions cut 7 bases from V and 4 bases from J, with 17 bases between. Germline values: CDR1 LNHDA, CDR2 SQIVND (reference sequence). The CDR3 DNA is TGTGCCAGTATTCTTCCGGGAGACCTTTACAATGAGCAGTTCTTC. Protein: CASILPGDLYNEQFF.

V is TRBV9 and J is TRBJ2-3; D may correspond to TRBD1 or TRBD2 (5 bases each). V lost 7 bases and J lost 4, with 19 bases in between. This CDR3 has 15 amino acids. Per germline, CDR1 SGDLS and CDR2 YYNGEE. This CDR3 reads CASGEGRGLPDTQYF. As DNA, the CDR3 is TGTGCCAGCGGCGAGGGTAGGGGCCTCCCAGATACGCAGTATTTT.